This T cell receptor (beta chain) originates from a study of blood T cell repertoires in COVID-19. About the research overall: The United States, Italy and Spain were the sources of the acute and convalescent COVID-19 samples. From T cells, B-cell-depleted T cells, or PBMCs came the material, which was cDNA or gDNA.

The CDR3 consists of 14 residues. The V and J ends lost 5 bases and 3 bases, in that order; junction bases with no gene match: 4. Germline CDR1 and CDR2: MNHEY and SVGAGI. The authors' processing: Reference gene primers were amplified, and this amplification served to estimate nucleated cell counts. Repertoires were generated with immunoSEQ multiplex PCR, while TCRdb's copy carries only in-frame clones and drops some. V and J calls and clone size follow that table, whereas D and trimming were derived from the DNA. The sample holds tens of thousands of clones; approximately 80% are singletons and the top ten take 12%.

The chain carries TRBV6-5 and TRBJ2-3, with TRBD1 identical over 8 bases. The sequence was collected from a man older than 75 with acute or convalescent COVID-19. The specimen sequenced was peripheral blood. CDR3 sequence reads: CASSQQGETDTQYF. The CDR3 DNA reads TGTGCCAGCAGTCAACAGGGGGAGACAGATACGCAGTATTTT.